These 23 T cell receptor beta chains were all obtained from the same sample, sequenced in a study of T-cell memory formation after mild COVID-19 (dated by TCRdb to the early 2020s). Library preparation used 5' RACE. TCRdb records Illumina NovaSeq 6000 as the sequencer. In-frame beta chains were kept once TCRdb had trimmed the public reads at Q25 with fastp and called clones with MiXCR. Each CDR3 protein gets just one entry, which takes the most common genes and DNA from the rows behind it. For this sample the table gives roughly 190,000 distinct CDR3 sequences, of which around 25% were detected only once. The top ten clones comprise 10% to 12% of the sample. Sample: PBMCs or a T cell subset sorted from them (not recorded which). Every receptor here comes from an adult woman who had mild COVID-19 (a few samples of this study predate the infection). The sample titles of this study are shuffled in the database, so cell type and time point are left out; the donor was told from shared clones.

V and J are TRBV5-4 and TRBJ2-3; 10 bases match TRBD1. CDR3 size: 16 residues. The germline CDR1 and CDR2 sequences are SGHNT and YYREEE (reference sequence). Trimming removed 3 bases from V and 5 bases from J; junction bases left unmatched: 9. CDR3 residues: CASSSWTGGARDTQYF. CDR3 nucleotides: TGTGCCAGCAGCTCCTGGACAGGGGGAGCGAGAGATACGCAGTATTTT.

The chain couples TRBV20-1 to TRBJ1-4; no definite D call. Between the trimmed V and J ends, which lost 5 bases and 8 bases, there was a span of 18 bases. The CDR3 sequence is 14 residues long. The germline CDR1 and CDR2 sequences are DFQATT and SNEGSKA (reference sequence). The CDR3 sequence: CSAPKTGIYEKLFF. CDR3 sequence (DNA): TGCAGTGCTCCTAAAACCGGGATCTACGAAAAACTGTTTTTT.

The rearrangement uses TRBV20-1 and TRBJ1-1; D not resolved. The CDR3 contains 12 residues. The V gene's germline CDR1 is DFQATT and CDR2 SNEGSKA (reference sequence). CDR3 sequence: CGVENDRPVAFF. The CDR3 DNA reads TGCGGTGTTGAGAACGACCGCCCGGTGGCTTTCTTT.

This clonotype came up a few times. CDR3 loop: CASSLGDDRLYVSYEQYF. The CDR3 region has the DNA TGCGCCAGCAGCTTGGGAGACGACAGGTTGTACGTCTCCTACGAGCAGTACTTC. This rearrangement joins TRBV5-1 to TRBJ2-7; possible D gene TRBD1, 6 bases. CDR1 is SGHRS and CDR2 is YFSETQ in the germline V gene. V lost 0 bases and J 0 bases, leaving 19 bases between the germline ends. The CDR3 extends over 18 amino acids.

This clonotype was detected only a few times. The chain joins TRBV7-3 to TRBJ2-1, with TRBD1 matching 8 bases. The CDR3 consists of 14 residues. The V gene's germline CDR1 is SGHTA and CDR2 FQGTGA. Losses at the gene ends were 8 bases for V and 5 bases for J; bases not matched to a gene: 8. The CDR3 nucleotides read TGTGCCAGCGGTGAGACAGGGGTGGACAATGAGCAGTTCTTC. This gives the protein CASGETGVDNEQFF.

The CDR3: CASSEQGIGDTQYF. CDR3 nucleotides: TGTGCCAGCAGCGAACAGGGGATCGGGGATACGCAGTATTTT. The genes are TRBV12-3 or TRBV12-4 and TRBJ2-3; 7 nucleotides match TRBD1. The CDR3 consists of 14 residues. Trimming removed 6 bases from V and 6 bases from J; junction bases left unmatched: 9.

V gene TRBV4-3 combines with J gene TRBJ2-5; 10 bases line up with TRBD2. CDR1 is LGHNA and CDR2 is YSLEER in the germline V gene. CDR3 length: 17 amino acids. J gave up 2 bases and V 1 base, and 7 bases lay outside the gene matches. For the CDR3, the DNA is TGCGCCAGCAGCCAAGGCGCCACACTAGCGGGACAAGAGACCCAGTACTTC. This codes for CASSQGATLAGQETQYF.

V gene TRBV7-9 combines with J gene TRBJ2-1, with a tentative D call TRBD2 (6 bases). Looked up from germline, CDR1 is SEHNR and CDR2 is FQNEAQ (reference sequence). The germline V and J ends were trimmed by 5 bases and 0 bases, with 17 bases remaining between them. The CDR3 covers 17 residues. This chain's CDR3 is CASSHTGTPSSYNEQFF. The CDR3 DNA is TGTGCCAGCAGCCACACCGGGACTCCTAGCTCCTACAATGAGCAGTTCTTC.

This clonotype was seen more than once but under ten times. J is TRBJ1-6 and V is TRBV4-1; tentatively, D is TRBD1 (6 bases). This CDR3 spans 15 amino acids. Trimming took off 0 bases at V and 11 bases at J, with 14 bases between the two ends. Germline assignment: CDR1 MGHRA and CDR2 YSYEKL. The CDR3 loop is CASSQDRGTNPPLHF. The CDR3 nucleotides are TGCGCCAGCAGCCAAGATCGGGGGACAAACCCACCCCTCCACTTT.

The genes are TRBV9 and TRBJ1-6, with D unresolved. Germline CDR1 is SGDLS and CDR2 is YYNGEE. CDR3 length: 16 residues. Trimming removed 4 bases from V and 10 bases from J, with 21 bases in between. CDR3 sequence: CASSPSEGGSGSPLHF. As DNA, the CDR3 is TGTGCCAGCAGCCCGTCGGAGGGCGGGTCGGGCTCACCCCTCCACTTT.

This clonotype was recorded once. The CDR3 ends on some other residue instead of the conserved phenylalanine or tryptophan, so this is likely a read error. The genes are TRBV7-9 and TRBJ1-2; D remains unclear. V was cut by 3 bases and J by 5 bases, with 10 bases left in between. CDR3 length equals 13 residues. CDR1 is SEHNR, CDR2 FQNEAQ, per germline (reference sequence). DNA of the CDR3: TGTGCCAGCAGCTTGTCAGGTCCTTATGGCTACACCTTA. It is translated as CASSLSGPYGYTL.

This clonotype was found a few times. This rearrangement joins TRBV6-1 to TRBJ2-1; TRBD2 might be the D (6 bases). Deletions cut 8 bases from V and 7 bases from J, with 27 bases between. This CDR3 region has 17 residues. Per germline, CDR1 MNHNS and CDR2 SASEGT. CDR3 DNA: TGTGCCAGCGCCGGGGTACCGGAGGGGCAGCCGAGGAATGAGCAGTTCTTC. Translated: CASAGVPEGQPRNEQFF.

This chain uses TRBV12-3 or TRBV12-4 with TRBJ1-6, with D hard to call. V shed 2 bases and J shed 6 bases, with 8 bases lying between them. This CDR3 is 14 amino acids long. CDR3 sequence (DNA): TGTGCCAGCAGTTTATCCGAGATTAATTCACCCCTCCACTTT. Translating it yields CASSLSEINSPLHF.

This clonotype was picked up many times. This sequence joins TRBV7-2 and TRBJ2-5, with 8 bases identical to TRBD1. The CDR3 has 15 amino acids. From germline, CDR1 is SGHTA and CDR2 FQGNSA. V was pared by 0 bases and J by 5 bases, with 5 bases of the junction left unmatched. The CDR3 is CASSLAPTGGETQYF. DNA for the CDR3: TGTGCCAGCAGCTTAGCACCCACAGGGGGGGAGACCCAGTACTTC.

The CDR3 reads CASSGPQGGANVLTF. CDR3 nucleotide sequence: TGTGCCAGCAGTGGACCCCAAGGTGGGGCCAACGTCCTGACTTTC. The chain couples TRBV2 to TRBJ2-6; no reliable D call. Between the trimmed V and J ends, which lost 4 bases and 3 bases, there was a span of 10 bases. CDR1 and CDR2 from the germline V gene are SNHLY and FYNNEI. This CDR3 region has 15 residues.

In this sample, this clonotype turned up many times. The chain links TRBV5-1 to TRBJ2-7; 12 positions match TRBD1. The V segment lost 4 bases and the J segment 1 base; nucleotides outside the gene matches: 9. The CDR3 has 17 residues. CDR1 is SGHRS and CDR2 is YFSETQ in the germline V gene. The CDR3: CASSLPGTGGWSYEQYF. The CDR3 DNA reads as TGCGCCAGCAGCCTTCCCGGGACAGGGGGCTGGTCCTACGAGCAGTACTTC.

This clonotype was seen more than once but under ten times. The genes are TRBV2 and TRBJ1-5, with D possibly TRBD1 on 5 matching bases. V was pared by 3 bases and J by 6 bases, with 12 bases between. CDR3 size: 14 residues. Germline lookup yields CDR1 SNHLY and CDR2 FYNNEI. The DNA for the CDR3 is TGTGCCAGCAGTGACGGTAGGGGTCGTCAGCCCCAGCATTTT. Translated, it gives CASSDGRGRQPQHF.

This clonotype was recorded at least ten times. This rearrangement joins TRBV28 to TRBJ2-7, with 8 bases fitting TRBD1. Trimming at V came to 5 bases and at J to 6 bases, leaving 15 bases not matched to a gene. The CDR3 is 16 residues long. Germline CDR1 is MDHEN and CDR2 is SYDVKM. Here the CDR3 DNA reads TGTGCCAGCAGTCCCCAAGGGCTTCAGGGGGCAGGCGAGCAGTACTTC. Amino acids: CASSPQGLQGAGEQYF.

This clonotype was observed a few times. This sequence joins TRBV18 and TRBJ2-1, with TRBD1 identical over 11 bases. V was pared by 2 bases and J by 9 bases, with 6 bases of the junction left unmatched. Germline V gene sequence: CDR1 KGHSH, CDR2 LQKENI. The CDR3 contains 15 residues. CDR3 amino acids: CASSPFGQGALEQFF. DNA of the CDR3: TGTGCCAGCTCACCATTTGGACAGGGGGCGCTTGAGCAGTTCTTC.

This clonotype has more than one count but fewer than ten. The rearrangement links TRBV12-3 or TRBV12-4 to TRBJ2-2; TRBD1 agrees at 7 bases. CDR3 size: 15 residues. J was trimmed by 1 base and V by 6 bases; bases with no gene match: 5. CDR3 sequence reads: CASSFGTVNTGELFF. Here the CDR3 DNA reads TGTGCCAGCAGCTTTGGGACAGTGAACACCGGGGAGCTGTTTTTT.

As DNA, the CDR3 is TGTGCCAGCAGCTTAGGAGAGGGAAGCAATCAGCCCCAGCATTTT. As protein: CASSLGEGSNQPQHF. The chain couples TRBV7-9 to TRBJ1-5; D ambiguous. The CDR3 loop spans 15 amino acids. The germline CDR1 and CDR2 sequences are SEHNR and FQNEAQ (reference sequence). V was pared by 1 base and J by 1 base, with 8 bases between.

This chain uses TRBV20-1 with TRBJ1-5; 10 bases align to TRBD1. The length of the CDR3 is 13 residues. Trimming took 8 bases from V and 4 from J; bases not matched to a gene: 5. Germline-derived CDR1 and CDR2 are DFQATT and SNEGSKA (reference sequence). The chain's CDR3 is CSSGQGTNQPQHF. The CDR3 bases are TGCAGTTCGGGACAGGGGACAAATCAGCCCCAGCATTTT.

CDR3 sequence (DNA): TGTGCCAGCAGTGTGGGGGGTACGCAGTATTTT. This translates into CASSVGGTQYF. The chain employs TRBV7-9 and TRBJ2-3; D may be TRBD2 (6 bases). Germline loops: CDR1 SEHNR, CDR2 FQNEAQ (reference sequence). The CDR3 is 11 residues long. The V end lost 6 bases, the J end lost 8 bases, and 9 bases lay between the germline ends. The full variable domain, completed using reference TRBV7-9 and TRBJ2-3, is DTGVSQNPRHKITKRGQNVTFRCDPISEHNRLYWYRQTLGQGPEFLTYFQNEAQLEKSRLLSDRFSAERPKGSFSTLEIQRTEQGDSAMYLCASSVGGTQYFGPGTRLTVL.